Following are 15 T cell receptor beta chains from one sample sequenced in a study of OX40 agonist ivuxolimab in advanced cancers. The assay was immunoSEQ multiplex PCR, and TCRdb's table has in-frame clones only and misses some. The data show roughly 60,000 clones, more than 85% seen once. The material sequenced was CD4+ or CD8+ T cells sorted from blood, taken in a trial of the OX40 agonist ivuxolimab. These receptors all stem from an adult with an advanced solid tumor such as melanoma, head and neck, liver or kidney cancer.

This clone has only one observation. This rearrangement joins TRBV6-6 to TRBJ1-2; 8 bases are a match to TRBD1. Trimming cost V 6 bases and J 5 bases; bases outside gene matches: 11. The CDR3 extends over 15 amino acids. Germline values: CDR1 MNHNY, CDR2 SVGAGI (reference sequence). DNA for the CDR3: TGTGCCAGCAGGCCTAACCAGGGGGCAGGATATGGCTACACCTTC. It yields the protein CASRPNQGAGYGYTF.

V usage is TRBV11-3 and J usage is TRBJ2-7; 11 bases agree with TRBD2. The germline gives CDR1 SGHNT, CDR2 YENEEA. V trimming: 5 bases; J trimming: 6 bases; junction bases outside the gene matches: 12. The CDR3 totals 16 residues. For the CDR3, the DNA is TGTGCCAGCAGCGAGAGAAGACTAGCGGGAATCGGCGAGCAGTACTTC. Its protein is CASSERRLAGIGEQYF.

The CDR3 nucleotides read TGTGCCAGCTCACGGGACAGAGAGAATTCACCCCTCCACTTT. This gives the protein CASSRDRENSPLHF. The rearrangement uses TRBV18 and TRBJ1-6; 7 bases are shared with TRBD1. The V gene end was trimmed by 4 bases and the J gene end by 7 bases; junction bases not matched to a gene: 4. Germline CDR1 is KGHSH and CDR2 is LQKENI. CDR3 length: 14 amino acids.

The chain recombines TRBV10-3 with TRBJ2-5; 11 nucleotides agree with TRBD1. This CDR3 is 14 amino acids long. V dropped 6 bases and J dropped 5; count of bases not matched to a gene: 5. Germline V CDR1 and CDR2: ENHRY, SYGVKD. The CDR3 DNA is TGTGCCATCAGAGGACAGGGGGCCGGTGAGACCCAGTACTTC. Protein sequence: CAIRGQGAGETQYF.

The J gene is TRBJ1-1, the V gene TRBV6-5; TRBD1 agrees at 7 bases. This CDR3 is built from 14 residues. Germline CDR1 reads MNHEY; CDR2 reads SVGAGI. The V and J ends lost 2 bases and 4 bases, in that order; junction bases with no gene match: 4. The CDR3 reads CASSYDRVSTEAFF. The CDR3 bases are TGTGCCAGCAGTTACGACAGGGTGAGCACTGAAGCTTTCTTT.

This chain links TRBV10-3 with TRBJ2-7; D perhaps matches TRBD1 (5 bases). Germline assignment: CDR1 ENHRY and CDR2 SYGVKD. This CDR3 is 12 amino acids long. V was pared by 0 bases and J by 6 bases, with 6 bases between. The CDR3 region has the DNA TGTGCCATCAGTGAGTCGGGGCGCGAGCAGTACTTC. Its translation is CAISESGREQYF.

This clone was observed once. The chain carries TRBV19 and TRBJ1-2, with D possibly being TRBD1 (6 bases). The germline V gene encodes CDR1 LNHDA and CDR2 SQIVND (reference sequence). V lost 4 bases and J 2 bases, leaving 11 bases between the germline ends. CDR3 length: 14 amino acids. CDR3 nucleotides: TGTGCCAGTAGTACCTATACAGGGAACTATGGCTACACCTTC. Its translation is CASSTYTGNYGYTF.

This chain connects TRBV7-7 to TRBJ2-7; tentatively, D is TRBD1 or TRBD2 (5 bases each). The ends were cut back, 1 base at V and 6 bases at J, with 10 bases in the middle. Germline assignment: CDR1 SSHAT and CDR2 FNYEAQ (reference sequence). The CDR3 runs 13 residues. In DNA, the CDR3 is TGTGCCAGCAGCTTAGACAGGAGGTCCGAGCAGTACTTC. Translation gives CASSLDRRSEQYF.

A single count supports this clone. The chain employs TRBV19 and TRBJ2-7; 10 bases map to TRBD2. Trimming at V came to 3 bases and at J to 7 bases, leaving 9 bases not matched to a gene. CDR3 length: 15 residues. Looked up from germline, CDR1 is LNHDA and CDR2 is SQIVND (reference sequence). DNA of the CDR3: TGTGCCAGTAGTATTGGAATAGCGGGAGGACGGGAGCAGTACTTC. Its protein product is CASSIGIAGGREQYF.

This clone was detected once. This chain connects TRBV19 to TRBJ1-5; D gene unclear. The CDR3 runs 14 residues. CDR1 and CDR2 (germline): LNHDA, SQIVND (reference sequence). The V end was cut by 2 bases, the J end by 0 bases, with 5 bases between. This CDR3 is CASSIQDSNQPQHF. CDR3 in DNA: TGTGCCAGTAGTATACAGGATAGCAATCAGCCCCAGCATTTT.

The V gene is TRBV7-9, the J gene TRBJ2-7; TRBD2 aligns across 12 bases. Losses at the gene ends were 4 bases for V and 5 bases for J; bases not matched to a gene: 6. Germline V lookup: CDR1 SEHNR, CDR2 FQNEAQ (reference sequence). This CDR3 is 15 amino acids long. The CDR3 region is CASSSLGLAGHEQYF. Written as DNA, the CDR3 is TGTGCCAGCAGCTCTCTTGGACTAGCGGGACACGAGCAGTACTTC.

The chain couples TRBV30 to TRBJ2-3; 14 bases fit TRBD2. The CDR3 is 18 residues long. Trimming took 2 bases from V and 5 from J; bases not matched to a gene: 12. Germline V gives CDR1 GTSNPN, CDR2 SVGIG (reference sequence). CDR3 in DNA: TGTGCCTGGAGTTCCTCCGGGACTAGCGGGAGTCCACAAGATACGCAGTATTTT. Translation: CAWSSSGTSGSPQDTQYF.

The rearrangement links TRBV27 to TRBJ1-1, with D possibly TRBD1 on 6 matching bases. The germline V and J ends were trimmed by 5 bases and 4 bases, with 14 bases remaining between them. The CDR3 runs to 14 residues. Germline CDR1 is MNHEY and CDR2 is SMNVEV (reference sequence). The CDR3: CASSPLRGSTEAFF. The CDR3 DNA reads TGTGCCAGCAGTCCCCTCAGGGGAAGCACTGAAGCTTTCTTT.

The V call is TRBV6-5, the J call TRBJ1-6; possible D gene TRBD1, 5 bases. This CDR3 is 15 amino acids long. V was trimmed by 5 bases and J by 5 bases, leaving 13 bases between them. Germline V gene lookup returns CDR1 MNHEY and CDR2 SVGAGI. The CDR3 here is CASSGTADHNSPLHF. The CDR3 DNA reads TGTGCCAGCAGTGGGACGGCCGATCATAATTCACCCCTCCACTTT.

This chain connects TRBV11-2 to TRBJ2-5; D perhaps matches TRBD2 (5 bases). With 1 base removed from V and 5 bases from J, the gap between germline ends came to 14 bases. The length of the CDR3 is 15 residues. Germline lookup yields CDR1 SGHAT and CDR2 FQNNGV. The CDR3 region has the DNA TGTGCCAGCAGCTTAGGGGTAGCGCCGGGGGAGACCCAGTACTTC. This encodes CASSLGVAPGETQYF.